These 8 T cell receptor beta chains were all obtained from the same sample, sequenced in a study of blood T cell repertoires in COVID-19. Using immunoSEQ multiplex PCR, the repertoire was profiled, and TCRdb retains in-frame clones only, with some absent. The repertoire consists of more than 95,000 clones, with roughly nine tenths occurring once and the leading ten covering roughly 8.2%. Sequencing used peripheral blood. The receptors originated from a human donor in a cohort sampled during active COVID-19.

This clone was counted once. The chain links TRBV28 to TRBJ1-5; 7 bases map to TRBD1. The germline gives CDR1 MDHEN, CDR2 SYDVKM. The CDR3 covers 15 residues. V gave up 3 bases and J gave up 6 bases; unmatched junction bases: 8. The DNA for the CDR3 is TGTGCCAGCAGTTTTGCCCGACAGGGAAGTCAGCCCCAGCATTTT. It encodes CASSFARQGSQPQHF.

This chain uses TRBV19 with TRBJ2-3, with D possibly being TRBD2 (6 bases). The V gene lost 4 bases and the J gene lost 6 bases, with 20 bases spanning the gap. The CDR3 extends over 16 amino acids. From germline, CDR1 is LNHDA and CDR2 SQIVND (reference sequence). DNA for the CDR3: TGTGCCAGTAGTACGCCGCATAGCGGCCCGAGGGATACGCAGTATTTT. Protein sequence: CASSTPHSGPRDTQYF.

This clone was counted once. V gene TRBV6-6 combines with J gene TRBJ2-3; the match to TRBD1 covers 10 bases. Germline V gene data show CDR1 as MNHNY and CDR2 as SVGAGI (reference sequence). Losses at the gene ends were 8 bases for V and 4 bases for J; bases not matched to a gene: 6. CDR3 length equals 14 residues. The DNA of the CDR3 is TGTGCCAGCCAGGGACAGGGGTTCCCAGATACGCAGTATTTT. Translated: CASQGQGFPDTQYF.

The chain recombines TRBV25-1 with TRBJ2-1; 8 nucleotides align to TRBD2. The V gene's germline CDR1 is MGHDK and CDR2 SYGVNS. J lost 1 base, V lost 1 base, and 6 bases had no gene match. The CDR3 runs to 17 residues. CDR3 protein: CASSEFTGTSSYNEQFF. CDR3 bases: TGTGCCAGCAGTGAATTTACCGGGACTAGTTCCTACAATGAGCAGTTCTTC. The full variable domain, completed using reference TRBV25-1 and TRBJ2-1, is EADIYQTPRYLVIGTGKKITLECSQTMGHDKMYWYQQDPGMELHLIHYSYGVNSTEKGDLSSESTVSRIRTEHFPLTLESARPSHTSQYLCASSEFTGTSSYNEQFFGPGTRLTVL.

The chain couples TRBV5-1 to TRBJ2-2; 7 nucleotides line up with TRBD1. The CDR3 is made up of 15 amino acids. Germline V CDR1 and CDR2: SGHRS, YFSETQ. Losses at the gene ends were 3 bases for V and 4 bases for J; bases not matched to a gene: 6. This CDR3 reads CASSWDRPSTGELFF. The CDR3 DNA sequence: TGCGCCAGCAGCTGGGACAGACCGAGCACCGGGGAGCTGTTTTTT. The whole variable domain, filled in from reference TRBV5-1 and TRBJ2-2, reads KAGVTQTPRYLIKTRGQQVTLSCSPISGHRSVSWYQQTPGQGLQFLFEYFSETQRNKGNFPGRFSGRQFSNSRSEMNVSTLELGDSALYLCASSWDRPSTGELFFGEGSRLTVL.

This clone was seen just once. The V gene is TRBV19, the J gene TRBJ2-3; D possibly corresponds to TRBD2 (6 bases). Germline V gene lookup returns CDR1 LNHDA and CDR2 SQIVND (reference sequence). Deletions cut 5 bases from V and 0 bases from J, with 18 bases between. There are 17 residues in the CDR3. Written as DNA, the CDR3 is TGTGCCAGTAGTCTCCCGGAGGGGCTAGCGAGCACAGATACGCAGTATTTT. This translates into CASSLPEGLASTDTQYF.

The chain recombines TRBV2 with TRBJ2-6; 12 bases are shared with TRBD1. Looked up from germline, CDR1 is SNHLY and CDR2 is FYNNEI. J was trimmed by 3 bases and V by 5 bases; bases with no gene match: 8. The CDR3 is made up of 18 amino acids. Here the CDR3 reads CASSPPGQGAFGANVLTF. DNA for the CDR3: TGTGCCAGCAGTCCTCCGGGACAGGGGGCGTTTGGGGCCAACGTCCTGACTTTC.

The rearrangement links TRBV29-1 to TRBJ1-6; possibly TRBD1 for D (5 bases). Per the germline V gene, CDR1 is SQVTM and CDR2 is ANQGSEA. The V gene lost 4 bases and the J gene lost 6 bases, with 10 bases spanning the gap. This CDR3 has 13 residues. The CDR3 protein is CSVGGGGNSPLHF. The CDR3 DNA follows: TGCAGCGTTGGCGGGGGGGGTAATTCACCCCTCCACTTT.